A selection of T cell receptor beta chains follows, all from one sample in a study of patients and donors after allogeneic stem cell transplantation. Using its own MiXCR run on the RT-PCR reads, TCRdb lists one record per CDR3 protein. This table holds roughly 200,000 distinct CDR3 sequences, roughly 38% found once. The sequenced material came from blood, either unsorted or a sorted T cell fraction (not recorded which). The receptors originated from a human donor who was either an allogeneic HSCT recipient or a stem cell or donor lymphocyte infusion donor (not recorded which). It is not recorded whose cells these are; they may come from a transplant donor. Each CDR3 is given with its conserved first and last residue. Each record gives: D gene, V gene, J gene, clone size, CDR3 protein, CDR3 DNA. A D gene is named only where the DNA matches it firmly. The size of a clone is reported for some rows only, either as once, few or many, or as a class for expanded clones.

>.|TRBV12-3/TRBV12-4|TRBJ2-5|once
CASSLVPGETQYF
TGTGCCAGCAGTTTAGTTCCGGGGGAGACCCAGTACTTC
>.|TRBV12-3/TRBV12-4|TRBJ1-1|few
CASSPTTGAIKTEAFF
TGTGCCAGCAGTCCTACGACGGGGGCAATAAAGACTGAAGCTTTCTTT
>.|TRBV7-3|TRBJ1-1|.
CASGPSIGTEAFF
TGTGCCAGCGGGCCGTCTATAGGGACTGAAGCTTTCTTT
>TRBD1|TRBV7-9|TRBJ1-4|.
CASSSTGGFEKLFF
TGTGCCAGCAGCTCTACAGGGGGCTTTGAAAAACTGTTTTTT
>.|TRBV24-1|TRBJ1-2|few
CATSGPGPINRGYTF
TGTGCCACCAGTGGACCGGGGCCGATTAACCGGGGCTACACCTTC
>.|TRBV7-2|TRBJ2-1|.
CASSLAIHNEQFF
TGTGCCAGCAGCTTAGCAATCCACAATGAGCAGTTCTTC
>.|TRBV12-3/TRBV12-4|TRBJ1-5|many
CASSLRGSGNQPQHF
TGTGCCAGCAGCCTTAGGGGGTCGGGTAATCAGCCCCAGCATTTT
>.|TRBV12-3/TRBV12-4|TRBJ1-5|few
CASSPRPSNQPQHF
TGTGCCAGCAGTCCAAGACCTAGCAATCAGCCCCAGCATTTT
>TRBD1|TRBV7-3|TRBJ2-2|.
CASSLDRADTGELFF
TGTGCCAGCAGCTTGGACAGGGCGGACACCGGGGAGCTGTTTTTT
>.|TRBV27|TRBJ2-4|few
CASSSPGLAKNIQYF
TGTGCCAGCAGTTCCCCGGGCCTAGCCAAAAACATTCAGTACTTC
>.|TRBV3-1|TRBJ2-7|.
CASSQGPAEQYF
TGTGCCAGCAGCCAGGGTCCCGCCGAGCAGTACTTC
>.|TRBV12-3/TRBV12-4|TRBJ2-7|.
CASSLDGRFGHEQYF
TGTGCCAGCAGTTTGGACGGCCGTTTTGGCCACGAGCAGTACTTC
>.|TRBV4-1|TRBJ2-7|few
CASSQVDGPHYEQYF
TGCGCCAGCAGCCAAGTGGACGGGCCACACTACGAGCAGTACTTC
>.|TRBV10-3|TRBJ2-3|.
CATRTHPGTDTQYF
TGTGCCACCAGGACCCATCCAGGAACAGATACGCAGTATTTT
>.|TRBV12-3/TRBV12-4|TRBJ1-1|few
CASSFGGLGTEAFF
TGTGCCAGCAGTTTTGGGGGGCTAGGGACTGAAGCTTTCTTT